Listed here is a single T cell receptor (beta chain). The sample belongs to a study of blood T cell repertoires in COVID-19. TCRdb's copy holds only in-frame clones and misses some; the assay was immunoSEQ multiplex PCR. The table shows 100,000 or so clones, with roughly 82% occurring only once. This CDR3 has 13 amino acids. Germline V gene data show CDR1 as MNHEY and CDR2 as SVGAGI. V was clipped by 2 bases and J by 7 bases, with 9 bases between them. The chain combines TRBV6-5 with TRBJ2-1; D is undetermined. The sequenced sample was peripheral blood. The sequence was obtained from a human donor in a cohort sampled during active COVID-19. This CDR3 is CASSYRDGNEQFF. The CDR3 DNA is TGTGCCAGCAGTTACAGAGACGGGAATGAGCAGTTCTTC.